Reported below is one T cell receptor (beta chain). Antigen: not known. The sample is drawn from a study of cytomegalovirus exposure and HLA in healthy donors. Whole-study results and caveats: Among donors in an Asian-associated ancestry cluster, a later analysis reportedly found fewer N-insertions than the roughly 700-donor mean. Most TCR sequences were seen very rarely across donors, but some public TCRs occurred in many. The classifier was said to identify cytomegalovirus status with high specificity and sensitivity.

PCR involved 60 Vbeta and 13 Jbeta primers. Method: immunoSEQ multiplex PCR; TCRdb's copy keeps in-frame clones and lacks some. The sample has roughly 100,000 clones, roughly 70% seen once. CDR3 length: 16 residues. Germline-derived CDR1 and CDR2 are MDHEN and SYDVKM. The ends lost 5 bases at V and 7 bases at J; junction bases unmatched: 14. Sequenced: PBMCs. This TCR was recovered from a middle-aged man in good health and CMV-seropositive. The chain employs TRBV28 and TRBJ2-7, with TRBD1 matching 10 bases. In DNA form, the CDR3 reads TGTGCCAGCAGTAGGTGGTTCGGGACAGGGGCGTTAGAGCAGTACTTC. Protein: CASSRWFGTGALEQYF.